This T cell receptor (beta chain) emerged from a study of blood T cell repertoires in COVID-19. At the level of the study: Samples came from the United States, Italy and Spain, spanning acute and convalescent COVID-19. T cells, B-cell-depleted T cells, or PBMCs supplied cDNA or gDNA.

In the original analysis: It was from reference gene primer amplification that nucleated cell counts were estimated. This table comes from immunoSEQ multiplex PCR, and its TCRdb copy is limited to in-frame clones, with some not included. V, J and clone size derive from that table, while D and trimming were established from the DNA sequence. Of some 120,000 clones listed, 90% were seen once; the top ten hold under 2%. CDR3 length equals 14 residues. This chain links TRBV21-1 with TRBJ2-7; the table's D call, TRBD2, has no DNA check behind it. TRBV21-1 represents a pseudogene. The sequence came from a human donor with active COVID-19. The donor label of this sample is uncertain. The sequenced sample consisted of peripheral blood. The CDR3 region is CASGRVINPYEQYF. CDR3 bases: TGTGCCAGCGGCCGGGTCATTAACCCCTACGAGCAGTACTTC.